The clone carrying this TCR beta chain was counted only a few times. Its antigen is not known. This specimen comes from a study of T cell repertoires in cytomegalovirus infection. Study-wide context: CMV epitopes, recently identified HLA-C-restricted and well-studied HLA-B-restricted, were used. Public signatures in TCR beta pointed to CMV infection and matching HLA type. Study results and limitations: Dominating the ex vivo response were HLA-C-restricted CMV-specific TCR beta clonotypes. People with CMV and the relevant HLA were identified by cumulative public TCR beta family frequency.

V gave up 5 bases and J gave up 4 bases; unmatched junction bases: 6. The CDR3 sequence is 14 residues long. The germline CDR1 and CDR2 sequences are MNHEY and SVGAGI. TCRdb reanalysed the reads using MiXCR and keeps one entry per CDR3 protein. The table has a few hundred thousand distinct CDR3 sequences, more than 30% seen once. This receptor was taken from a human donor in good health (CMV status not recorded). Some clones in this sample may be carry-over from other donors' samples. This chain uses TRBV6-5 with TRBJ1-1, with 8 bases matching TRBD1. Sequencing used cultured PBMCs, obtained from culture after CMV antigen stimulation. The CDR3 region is CASSTTGGSTEAFF. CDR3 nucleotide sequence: TGTGCCAGCAGTACTACAGGGGGGAGCACTGAAGCTTTCTTT.